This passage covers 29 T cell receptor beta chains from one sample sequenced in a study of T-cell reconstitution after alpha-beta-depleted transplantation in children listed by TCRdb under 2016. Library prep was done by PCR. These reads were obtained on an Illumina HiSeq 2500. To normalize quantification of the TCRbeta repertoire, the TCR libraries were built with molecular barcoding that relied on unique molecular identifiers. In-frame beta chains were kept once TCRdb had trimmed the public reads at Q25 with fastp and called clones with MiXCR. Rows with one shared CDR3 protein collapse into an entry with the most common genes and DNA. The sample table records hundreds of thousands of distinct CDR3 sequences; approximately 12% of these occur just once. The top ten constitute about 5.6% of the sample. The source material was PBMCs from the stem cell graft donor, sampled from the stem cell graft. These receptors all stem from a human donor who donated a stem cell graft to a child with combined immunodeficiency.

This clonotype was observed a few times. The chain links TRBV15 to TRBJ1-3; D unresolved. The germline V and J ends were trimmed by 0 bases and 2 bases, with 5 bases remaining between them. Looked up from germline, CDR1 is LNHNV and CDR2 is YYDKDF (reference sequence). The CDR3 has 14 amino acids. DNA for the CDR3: TGTGCCACCAGCAGAGATAGGACTGGAAACACCATATATTTT. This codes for CATSRDRTGNTIYF.

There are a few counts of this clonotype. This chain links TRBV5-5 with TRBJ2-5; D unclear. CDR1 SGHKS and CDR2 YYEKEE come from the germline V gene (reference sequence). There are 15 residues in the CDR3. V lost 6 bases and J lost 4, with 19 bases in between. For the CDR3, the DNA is TGTGCCAGCACCCCCTCAGGTTGGCTGGGAGAGACCCAGTACTTC. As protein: CASTPSGWLGETQYF.

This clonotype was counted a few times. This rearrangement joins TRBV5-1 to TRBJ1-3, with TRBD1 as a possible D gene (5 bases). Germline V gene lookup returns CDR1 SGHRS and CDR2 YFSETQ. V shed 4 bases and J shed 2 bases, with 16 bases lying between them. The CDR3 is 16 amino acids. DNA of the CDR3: TGCGCCAGCAGCGCTCGCCGGGACTTCGCTGGAAACACCATATATTTT. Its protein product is CASSARRDFAGNTIYF. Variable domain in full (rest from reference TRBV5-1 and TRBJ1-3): KAGVTQTPRYLIKTRGQQVTLSCSPISGHRSVSWYQQTPGQGLQFLFEYFSETQRNKGNFPGRFSGRQFSNSRSEMNVSTLELGDSALYLCASSARRDFAGNTIYFGEGSWLTVV.

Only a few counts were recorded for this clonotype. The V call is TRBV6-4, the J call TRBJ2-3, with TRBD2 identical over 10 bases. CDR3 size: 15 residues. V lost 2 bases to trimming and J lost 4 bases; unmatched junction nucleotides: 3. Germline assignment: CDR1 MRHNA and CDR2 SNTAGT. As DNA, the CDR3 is TGTGCCAGCAGTGACGGGACTAGCGACGCAGATACGCAGTATTTT. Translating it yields CASSDGTSDADTQYF.

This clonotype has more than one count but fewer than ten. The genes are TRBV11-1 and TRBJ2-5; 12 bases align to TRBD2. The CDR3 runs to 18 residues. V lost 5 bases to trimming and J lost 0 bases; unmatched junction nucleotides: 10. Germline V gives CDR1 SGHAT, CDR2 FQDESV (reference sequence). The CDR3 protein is CASSPLAGGPGHQETQYF. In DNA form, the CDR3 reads TGTGCCAGCAGCCCCCTAGCGGGAGGGCCGGGGCACCAAGAGACCCAGTACTTC.

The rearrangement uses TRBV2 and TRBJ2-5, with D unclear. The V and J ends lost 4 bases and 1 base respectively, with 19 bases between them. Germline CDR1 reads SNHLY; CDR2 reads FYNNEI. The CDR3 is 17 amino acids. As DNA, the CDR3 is TGTGCCAGCAGTGGAGATCCGTTAGGCCGTGGCCAAGAGACCCAGTACTTC. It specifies CASSGDPLGRGQETQYF.

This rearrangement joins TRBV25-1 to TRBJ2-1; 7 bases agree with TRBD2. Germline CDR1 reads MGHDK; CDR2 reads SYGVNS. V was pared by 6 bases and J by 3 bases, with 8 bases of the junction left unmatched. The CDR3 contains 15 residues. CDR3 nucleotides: TGTGCCAGCAGCGGGGGGACCACCCTCTACAATGAGCAGTTCTTC. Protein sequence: CASSGGTTLYNEQFF.

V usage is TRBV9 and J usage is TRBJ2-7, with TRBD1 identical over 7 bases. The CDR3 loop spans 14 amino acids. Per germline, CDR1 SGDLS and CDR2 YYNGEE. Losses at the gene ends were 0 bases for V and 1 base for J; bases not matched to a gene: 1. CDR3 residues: CASSVETGSYEQYF. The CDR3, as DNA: TGTGCCAGCAGCGTAGAGACAGGGTCCTACGAGCAGTACTTC.

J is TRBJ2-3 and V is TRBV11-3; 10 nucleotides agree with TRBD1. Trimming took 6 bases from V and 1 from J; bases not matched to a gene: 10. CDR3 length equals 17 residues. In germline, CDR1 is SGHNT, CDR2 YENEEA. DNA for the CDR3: TGTGCCAGCAGACATATCCTGACAGGGGGCGGCACAGATACGCAGTATTTT. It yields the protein CASRHILTGGGTDTQYF.

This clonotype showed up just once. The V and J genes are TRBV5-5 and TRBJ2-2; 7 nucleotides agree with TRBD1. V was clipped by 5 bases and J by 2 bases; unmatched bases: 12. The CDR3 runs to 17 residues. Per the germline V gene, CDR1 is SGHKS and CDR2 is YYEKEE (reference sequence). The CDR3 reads CASSYGRDSSNTGELFF. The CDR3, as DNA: TGTGCCAGCAGTTATGGCAGGGACAGCAGCAACACCGGGGAGCTGTTTTTT.

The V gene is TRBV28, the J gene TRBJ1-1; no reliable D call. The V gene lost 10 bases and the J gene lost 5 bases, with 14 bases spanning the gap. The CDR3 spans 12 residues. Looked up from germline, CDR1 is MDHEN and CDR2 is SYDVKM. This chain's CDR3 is CATEKDMTEAFF. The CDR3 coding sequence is TGTGCCACCGAGAAGGATATGACTGAAGCTTTCTTT.

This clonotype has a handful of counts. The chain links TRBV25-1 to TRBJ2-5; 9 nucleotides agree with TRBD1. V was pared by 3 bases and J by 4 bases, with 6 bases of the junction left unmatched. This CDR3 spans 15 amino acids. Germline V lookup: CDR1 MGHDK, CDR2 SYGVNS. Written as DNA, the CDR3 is TGTGCCAGCAGTGAGCAGACAGGGGGGCGAGAGACCCAGTACTTC. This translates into CASSEQTGGRETQYF.

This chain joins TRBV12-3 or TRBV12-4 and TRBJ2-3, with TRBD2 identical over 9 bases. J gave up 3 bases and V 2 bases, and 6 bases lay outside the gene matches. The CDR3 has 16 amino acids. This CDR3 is CASSLSWAGGTDTQYF. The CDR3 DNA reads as TGTGCCAGCAGTTTATCCTGGGCGGGGGGGACAGATACGCAGTATTTT.

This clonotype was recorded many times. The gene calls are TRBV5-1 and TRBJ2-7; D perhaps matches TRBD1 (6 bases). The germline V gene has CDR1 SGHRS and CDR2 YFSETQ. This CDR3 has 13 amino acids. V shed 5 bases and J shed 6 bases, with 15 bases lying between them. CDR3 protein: CASSVHRAGEQYF. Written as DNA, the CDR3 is TGCGCCAGCAGTGTTCACAGGGCCGGCGAGCAGTACTTC.

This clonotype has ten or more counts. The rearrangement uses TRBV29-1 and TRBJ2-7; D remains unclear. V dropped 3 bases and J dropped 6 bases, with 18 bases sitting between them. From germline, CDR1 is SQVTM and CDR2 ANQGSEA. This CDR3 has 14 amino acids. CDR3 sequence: CSVDLLGLRGEQYF. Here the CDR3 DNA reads TGCAGCGTTGACCTACTGGGTCTGCGCGGCGAGCAGTACTTC.

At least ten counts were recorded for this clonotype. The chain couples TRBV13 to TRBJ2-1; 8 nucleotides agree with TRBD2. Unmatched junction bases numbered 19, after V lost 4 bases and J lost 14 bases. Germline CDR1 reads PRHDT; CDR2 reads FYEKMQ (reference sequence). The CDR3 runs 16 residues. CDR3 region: CASSSGTLMSGGREFF. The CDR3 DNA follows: TGTGCCAGCAGCTCAGGAACGTTAATGAGCGGGGGAAGGGAGTTCTTC.

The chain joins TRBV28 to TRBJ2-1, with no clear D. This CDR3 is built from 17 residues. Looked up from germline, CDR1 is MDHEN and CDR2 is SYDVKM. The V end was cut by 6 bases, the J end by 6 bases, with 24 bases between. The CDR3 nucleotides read TGTGCCAGCAGCCCCGAATTTAGAAGAGGACCTTTCAATGAGCAGTTCTTC. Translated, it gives CASSPEFRRGPFNEQFF.

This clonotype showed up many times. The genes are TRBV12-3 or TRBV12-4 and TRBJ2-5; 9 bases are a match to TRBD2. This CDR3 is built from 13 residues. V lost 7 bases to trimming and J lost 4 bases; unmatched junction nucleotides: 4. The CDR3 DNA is TGTGCCAGCAACCTTAGCGGGAGAGAGACCCAGTACTTC. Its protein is CASNLSGRETQYF.

The CDR3 nucleotides are TGTGCCAGCAGCTTAGCTTCAGGAGCAGCCCACAATGAGCAGTTCTTC. The encoded protein is CASSLASGAAHNEQFF. The chain combines TRBV7-9 with TRBJ2-1; no clear D gene. The CDR3 spans 16 residues. Germline-derived CDR1 and CDR2 are SEHNR and FQNEAQ (reference sequence). V was pared by 0 bases and J by 5 bases, with 14 bases between. Looking up the rest from reference TRBV7-9 and TRBJ2-1 gives the full variable domain: DTGVSQNPRHKITKRGQNVTFRCDPISEHNRLYWYRQTLGQGPEFLTYFQNEAQLEKSRLLSDRFSAERPKGSFSTLEIQRTEQGDSAMYLCASSLASGAAHNEQFFGPGTRLTVL.

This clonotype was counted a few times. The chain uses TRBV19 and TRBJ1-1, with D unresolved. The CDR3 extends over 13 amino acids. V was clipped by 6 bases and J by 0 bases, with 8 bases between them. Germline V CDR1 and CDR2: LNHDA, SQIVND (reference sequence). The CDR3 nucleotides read TGTGCCAGTAGGGTTCACATGAACACTGAAGCTTTCTTT. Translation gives CASRVHMNTEAFF.

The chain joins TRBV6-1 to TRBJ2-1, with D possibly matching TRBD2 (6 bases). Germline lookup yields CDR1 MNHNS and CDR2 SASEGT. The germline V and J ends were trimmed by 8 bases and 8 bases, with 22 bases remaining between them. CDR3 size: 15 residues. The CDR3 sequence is CASAESRTIGDEQFF. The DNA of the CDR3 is TGTGCCAGCGCAGAATCCCGGACTATAGGCGATGAGCAGTTCTTC.

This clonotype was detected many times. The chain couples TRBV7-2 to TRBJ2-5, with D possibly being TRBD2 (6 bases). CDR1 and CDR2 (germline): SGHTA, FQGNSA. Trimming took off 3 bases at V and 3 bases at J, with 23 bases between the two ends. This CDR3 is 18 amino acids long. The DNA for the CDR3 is TGTGCCAGCAGCTTTATTGAACTGGTGGGGGGATCTAAAGAGACCCAGTACTTC. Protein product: CASSFIELVGGSKETQYF.

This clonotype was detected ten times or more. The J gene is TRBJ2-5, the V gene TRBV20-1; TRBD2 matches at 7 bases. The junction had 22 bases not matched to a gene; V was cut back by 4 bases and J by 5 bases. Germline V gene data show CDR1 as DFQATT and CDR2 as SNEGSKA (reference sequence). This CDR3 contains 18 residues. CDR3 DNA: TGCAGTGCTAAATCAGTATACCTCGAAGGCCGAGCGGGGGAGACCCAGTACTTC. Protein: CSAKSVYLEGRAGETQYF.

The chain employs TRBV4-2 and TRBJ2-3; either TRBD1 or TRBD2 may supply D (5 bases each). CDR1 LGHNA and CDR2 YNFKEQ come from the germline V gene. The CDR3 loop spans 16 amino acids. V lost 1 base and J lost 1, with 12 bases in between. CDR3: CASSQVWDPRTDTQYF. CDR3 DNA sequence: TGTGCCAGCAGCCAAGTGTGGGACCCCCGCACAGATACGCAGTATTTT.

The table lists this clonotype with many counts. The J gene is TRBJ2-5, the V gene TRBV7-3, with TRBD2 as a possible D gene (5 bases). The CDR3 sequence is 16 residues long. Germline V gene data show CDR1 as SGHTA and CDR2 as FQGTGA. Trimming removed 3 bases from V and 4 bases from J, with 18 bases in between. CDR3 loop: CASSLRAPRVGETQYF. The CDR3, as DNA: TGTGCCAGCAGCTTGAGGGCGCCGAGAGTGGGAGAGACCCAGTACTTC.

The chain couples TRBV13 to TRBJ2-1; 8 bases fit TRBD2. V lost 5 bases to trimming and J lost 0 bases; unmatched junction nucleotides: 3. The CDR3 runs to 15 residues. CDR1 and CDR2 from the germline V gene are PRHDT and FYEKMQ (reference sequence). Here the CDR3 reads CASSLLAVSYNEQFF. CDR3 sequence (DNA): TGTGCCAGCAGCCTACTAGCGGTCTCCTACAATGAGCAGTTCTTC. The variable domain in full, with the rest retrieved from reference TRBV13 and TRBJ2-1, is AAGVIQSPRHLIKEKRETATLKCYPIPRHDTVYWYQQGPGQDPQFLISFYEKMQSDKGSIPDRFSAQQFSDYHSELNMSSLELGDSALYFCASSLLAVSYNEQFFGPGTRLTVL.

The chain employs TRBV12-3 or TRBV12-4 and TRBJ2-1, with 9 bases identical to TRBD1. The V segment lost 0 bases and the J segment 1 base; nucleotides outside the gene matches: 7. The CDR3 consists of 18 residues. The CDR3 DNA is TGTGCCAGCAGTTTAGCGGGCTCGGGACAGGGATCCTACAATGAGCAGTTCTTC. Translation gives CASSLAGSGQGSYNEQFF.

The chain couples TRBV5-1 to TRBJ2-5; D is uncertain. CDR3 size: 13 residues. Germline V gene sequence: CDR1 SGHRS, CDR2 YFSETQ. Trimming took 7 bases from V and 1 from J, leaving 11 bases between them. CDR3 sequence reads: CASASSTQETQYF. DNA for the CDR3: TGCGCCAGCGCCAGCAGTACCCAAGAGACCCAGTACTTC.

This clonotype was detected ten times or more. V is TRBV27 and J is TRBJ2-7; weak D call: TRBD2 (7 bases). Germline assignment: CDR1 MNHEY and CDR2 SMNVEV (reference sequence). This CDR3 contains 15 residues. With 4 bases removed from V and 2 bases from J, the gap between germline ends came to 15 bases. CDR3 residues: CASSSYGGPTYEQYF. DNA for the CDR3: TGTGCCAGCAGTTCTTACGGGGGGCCCACCTACGAGCAGTACTTC.